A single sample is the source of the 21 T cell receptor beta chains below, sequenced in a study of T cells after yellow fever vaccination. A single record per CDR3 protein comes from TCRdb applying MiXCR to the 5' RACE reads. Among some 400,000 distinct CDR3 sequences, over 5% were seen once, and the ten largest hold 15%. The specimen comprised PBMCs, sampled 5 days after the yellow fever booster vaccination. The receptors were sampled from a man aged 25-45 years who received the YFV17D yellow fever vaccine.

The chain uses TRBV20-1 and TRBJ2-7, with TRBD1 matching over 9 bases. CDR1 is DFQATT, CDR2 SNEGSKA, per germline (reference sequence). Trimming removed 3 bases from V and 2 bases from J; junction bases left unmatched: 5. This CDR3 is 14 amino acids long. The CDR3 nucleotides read TGCAGTGCTAGTACAGGACAGGGGACCTACGAGCAGTACTTC. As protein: CSASTGQGTYEQYF.

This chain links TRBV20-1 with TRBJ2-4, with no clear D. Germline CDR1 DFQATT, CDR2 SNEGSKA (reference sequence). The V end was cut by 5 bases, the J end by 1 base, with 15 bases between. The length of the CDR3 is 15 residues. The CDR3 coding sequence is TGCAGTGCTTCGAATGGTTTTGGGGCCAAAAACATTCAGTACTTC. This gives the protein CSASNGFGAKNIQYF.

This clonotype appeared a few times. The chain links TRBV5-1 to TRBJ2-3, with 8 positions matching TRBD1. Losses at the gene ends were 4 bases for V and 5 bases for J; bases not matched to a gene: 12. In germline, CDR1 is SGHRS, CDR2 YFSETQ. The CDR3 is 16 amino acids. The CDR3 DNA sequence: TGCGCCAGCAGCCCCCAGTGGACAGGGATCCAAGATACGCAGTATTTT. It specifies CASSPQWTGIQDTQYF.

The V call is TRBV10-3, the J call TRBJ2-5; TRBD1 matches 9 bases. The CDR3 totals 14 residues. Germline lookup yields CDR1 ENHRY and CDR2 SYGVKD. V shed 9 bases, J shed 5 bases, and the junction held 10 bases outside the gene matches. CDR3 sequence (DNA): TGTGCCATGAGACGGGACAGGGAGGTGGAGACCCAGTACTTC. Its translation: CAMRRDREVETQYF.

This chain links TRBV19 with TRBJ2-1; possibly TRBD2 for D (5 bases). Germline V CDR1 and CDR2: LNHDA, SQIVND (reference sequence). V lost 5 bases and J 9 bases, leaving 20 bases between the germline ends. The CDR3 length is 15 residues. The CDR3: CASSLSSPQRVEQFF. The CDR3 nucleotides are TGTGCCAGTAGTCTAAGTTCTCCCCAGAGGGTTGAGCAGTTCTTC.

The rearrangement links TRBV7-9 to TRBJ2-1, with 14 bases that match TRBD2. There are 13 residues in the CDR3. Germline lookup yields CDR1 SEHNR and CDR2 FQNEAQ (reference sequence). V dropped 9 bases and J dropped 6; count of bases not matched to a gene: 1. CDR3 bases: TGTGCCAGGGGGACTAGCGGGAGCAATGAGCAGTTCTTC. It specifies CARGTSGSNEQFF.

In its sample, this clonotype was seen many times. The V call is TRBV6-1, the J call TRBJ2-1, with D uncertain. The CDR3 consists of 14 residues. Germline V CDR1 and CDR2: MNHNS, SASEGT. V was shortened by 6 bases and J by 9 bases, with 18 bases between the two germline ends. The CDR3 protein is CASRPLNDAAEQFF. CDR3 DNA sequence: TGTGCCAGCAGGCCCCTTAATGACGCGGCTGAGCAGTTCTTC.

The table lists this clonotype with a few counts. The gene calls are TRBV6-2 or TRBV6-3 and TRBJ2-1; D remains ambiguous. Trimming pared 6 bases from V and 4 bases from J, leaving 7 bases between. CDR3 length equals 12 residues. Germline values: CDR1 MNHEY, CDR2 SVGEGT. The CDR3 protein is CASRPSYNEQFF. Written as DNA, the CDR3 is TGTGCCAGCAGGCCATCTTACAATGAGCAGTTCTTC.

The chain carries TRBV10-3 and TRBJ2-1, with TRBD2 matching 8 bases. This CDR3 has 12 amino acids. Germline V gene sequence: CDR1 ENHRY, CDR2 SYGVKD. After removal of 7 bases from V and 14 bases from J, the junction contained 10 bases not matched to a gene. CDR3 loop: CAITLAGLFKFF. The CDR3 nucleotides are TGTGCCATCACCCTAGCGGGTTTATTTAAGTTCTTC.

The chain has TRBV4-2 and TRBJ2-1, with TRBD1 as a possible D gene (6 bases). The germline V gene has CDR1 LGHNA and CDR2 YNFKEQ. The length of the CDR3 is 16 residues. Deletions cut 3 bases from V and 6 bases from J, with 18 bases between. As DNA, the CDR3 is TGTGCCAGCAGCCACGCGACAGGTCTGAGACCCAATGAGCAGTTCTTC. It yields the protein CASSHATGLRPNEQFF.

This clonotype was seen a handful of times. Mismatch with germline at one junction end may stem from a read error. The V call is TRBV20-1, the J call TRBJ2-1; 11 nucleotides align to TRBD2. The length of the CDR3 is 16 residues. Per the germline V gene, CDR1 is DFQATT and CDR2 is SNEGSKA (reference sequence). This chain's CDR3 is CCARDTGLAVANEQFF. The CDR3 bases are TGCTGTGCTAGAGATACGGGACTAGCGGTCGCCAATGAGCAGTTCTTC.

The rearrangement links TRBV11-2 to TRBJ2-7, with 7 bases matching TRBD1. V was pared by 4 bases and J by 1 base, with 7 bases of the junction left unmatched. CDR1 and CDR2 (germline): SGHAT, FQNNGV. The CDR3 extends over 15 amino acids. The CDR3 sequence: CASSSYRDRSYEQYF. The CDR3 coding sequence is TGTGCCAGCAGCTCGTACCGGGACAGATCCTACGAGCAGTACTTC.

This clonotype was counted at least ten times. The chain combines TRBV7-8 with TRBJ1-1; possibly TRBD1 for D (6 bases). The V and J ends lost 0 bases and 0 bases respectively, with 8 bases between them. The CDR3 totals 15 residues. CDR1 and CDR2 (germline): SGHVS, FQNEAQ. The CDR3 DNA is TGTGCCAGCAGCTTAGCCGGGACAATGAACACTGAAGCTTTCTTT. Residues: CASSLAGTMNTEAFF.

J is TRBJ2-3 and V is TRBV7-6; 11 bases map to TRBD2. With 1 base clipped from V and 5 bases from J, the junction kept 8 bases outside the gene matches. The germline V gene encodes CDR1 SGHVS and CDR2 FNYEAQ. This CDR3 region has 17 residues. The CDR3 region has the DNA TGTGCCAGCAGCTTAGGGGCTAGCGGGAGGTCCGGAGATACGCAGTATTTT. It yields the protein CASSLGASGRSGDTQYF.

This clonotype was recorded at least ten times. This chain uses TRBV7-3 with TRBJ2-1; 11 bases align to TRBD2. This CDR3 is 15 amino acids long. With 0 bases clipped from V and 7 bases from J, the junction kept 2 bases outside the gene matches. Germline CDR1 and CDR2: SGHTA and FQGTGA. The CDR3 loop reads CASSLTPSGRNEQFF. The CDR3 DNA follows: TGTGCCAGCAGCTTAACGCCTAGCGGGAGGAATGAGCAGTTCTTC.

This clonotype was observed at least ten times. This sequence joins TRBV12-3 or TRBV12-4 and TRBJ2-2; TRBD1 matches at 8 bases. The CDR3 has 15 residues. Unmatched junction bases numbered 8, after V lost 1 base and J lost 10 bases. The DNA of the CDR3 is TGTGCCAGCAGTTTAGTGGGACAGGATCCTGAGGAGCTGTTTTTT. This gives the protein CASSLVGQDPEELFF.

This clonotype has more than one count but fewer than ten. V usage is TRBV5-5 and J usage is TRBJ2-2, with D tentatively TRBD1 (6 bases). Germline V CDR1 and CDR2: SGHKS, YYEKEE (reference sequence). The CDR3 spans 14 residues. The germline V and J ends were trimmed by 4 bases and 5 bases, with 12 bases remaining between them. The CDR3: CASSTVTGTGELFF. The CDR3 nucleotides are TGTGCCAGCAGCACCGTAACAGGGACCGGGGAGCTGTTTTTT.

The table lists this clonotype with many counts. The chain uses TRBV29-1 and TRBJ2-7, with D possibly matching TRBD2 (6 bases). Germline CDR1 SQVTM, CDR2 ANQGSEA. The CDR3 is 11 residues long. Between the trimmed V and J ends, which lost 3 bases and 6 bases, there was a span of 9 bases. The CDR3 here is CSVDGGSEQYF. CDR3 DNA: TGCAGCGTTGATGGGGGGTCCGAGCAGTACTTC.

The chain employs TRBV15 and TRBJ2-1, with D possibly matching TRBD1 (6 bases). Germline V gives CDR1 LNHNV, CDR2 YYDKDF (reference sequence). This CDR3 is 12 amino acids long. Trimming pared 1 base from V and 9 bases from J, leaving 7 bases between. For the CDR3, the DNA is TGTGCCACCAGCAGAGCCAGGGGTGAGCAGTTCTTC. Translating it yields CATSRARGEQFF.

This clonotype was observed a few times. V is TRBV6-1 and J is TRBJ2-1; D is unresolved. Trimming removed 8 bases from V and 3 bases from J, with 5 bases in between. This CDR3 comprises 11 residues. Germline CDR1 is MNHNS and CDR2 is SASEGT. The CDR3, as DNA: TGTGCCAGCCTTTACTACAATGAGCAGTTCTTC. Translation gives CASLYYNEQFF.

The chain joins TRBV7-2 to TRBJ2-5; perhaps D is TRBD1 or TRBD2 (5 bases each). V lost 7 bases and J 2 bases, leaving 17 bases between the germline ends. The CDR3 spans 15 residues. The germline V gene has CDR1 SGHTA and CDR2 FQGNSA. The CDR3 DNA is TGTGCCAGCACCCGAGGGCAGGGCTTACAAGAGACCCAGTACTTC. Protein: CASTRGQGLQETQYF.